This T cell receptor (beta chain) is drawn from a study of T-cell reconstitution after alpha-beta-depleted transplantation in children (dated by TCRdb to about 2016). Looking at the study overall: Using TCR repertoire profiling, the study followed T-cell immune reconstitution in a quantitative way in children after TCRalphabeta/CD19-depleted allogeneic hematopoietic cell transplantation.

CDR1 is given as SNHLY and CDR2 as FYNNEI, both from the germline V gene. Clipping removes 7 bases from V and 2 bases from J, with 10 as the unmatched junction base count. The CDR3 runs 15 amino acids, cysteine and phenylalanine included. Only CDR3 DNA remains: 45 bases, in frame from the first base. The library was prepared using PCR. These reads were obtained on an Illumina HiSeq 2500. Molecular barcoding was employed in the preparation of TCR libraries, with unique molecular identifiers being used to normalize TCRbeta repertoire quantification. TCRdb reprocessed the public reads (quality trimming at Q25 with fastp, clone calling with MiXCR) and kept in-frame beta chains. Merged by CDR3 protein, the rows form single entries marked with the most common genes and DNA. In all, the sample holds 750,000 to 950,000 distinct CDR3 sequences, and roughly 15% of those were seen once. Around 5.3% of the sample is in the top ten clones.

This clonotype occurred many times. The specificity of this receptor is unknown. Base qualities were left out, and no much larger clone turns up one base away. Taken with the paper, the label for treatment or condition translates to: allogeneic hematopoietic cell transplantation with graft depleted of TCRalphabeta T cells and CD19 B cells. The transplant recipients were children given TCRalphabeta/CD19-depleted allogeneic hematopoietic cell grafts. General conclusions and limits of the study: Hyperexpanded clone frequencies declined over subsequent months; after one year, T-cell counts and TCRbeta diversity were mostly attributed to newly produced T cells. The high TCRbeta diversity at day 60 in some patients was ascribed to recipient T cells and intrathymic progenitors that had survived conditioning. About two months after transplant, the apparently early recovery of alphabetaT-cell counts reportedly depended on just several hundred clones that had expanded rapidly and came from non-depleted graft cells.

The source of this sequence is a male patient younger than 18 who had a stem cell transplant for acute lymphoblastic leukemia, so the T cells may come from the graft donor. This material consisted of PBMCs, mostly from graft donor cells, taken 360 days after TCRalphabeta/CD19-depleted stem cell transplant. Rearrangement joined TRBV2 to TRBJ2-7; 8 middle bases align to TRBD2. The nucleotide sequence is given as TGTGCCAGCAAGGTTCGACTAGCGCCCACCTACGAGCAGTACTTC. Its product reads: CASKVRLAPTYEQYF.